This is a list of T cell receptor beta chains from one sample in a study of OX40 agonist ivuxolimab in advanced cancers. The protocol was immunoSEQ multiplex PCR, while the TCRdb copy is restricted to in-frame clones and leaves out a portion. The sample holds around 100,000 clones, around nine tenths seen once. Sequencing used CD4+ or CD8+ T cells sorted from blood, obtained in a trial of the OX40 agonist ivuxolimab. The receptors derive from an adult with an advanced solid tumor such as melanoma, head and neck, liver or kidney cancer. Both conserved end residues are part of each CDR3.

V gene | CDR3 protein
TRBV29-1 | CSVERDTGELFF
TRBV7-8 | CASSPRVGPTYEQYF
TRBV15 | CATSRTGTGNSPLHF
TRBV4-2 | CASSPGALSGNTIYF
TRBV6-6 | CASSYSPLRQKYEQYF
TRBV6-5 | CASRGSYEQYF
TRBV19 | CASSVHSFYGYTF
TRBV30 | CAWSRRNTEAFF
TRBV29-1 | CSVEDLWQGRNEQYF
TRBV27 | CASGFYRGGRGEQYF
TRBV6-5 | CASSYSPGGELFF
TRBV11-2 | CASRKGTSGRANSGELFF
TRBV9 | CASSANTGWGNYGYTF
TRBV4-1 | CASSQRELAGGTDTQYF
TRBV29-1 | CSVGAGDYGYTF
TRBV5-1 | CASSSLAGGSYNEQFF
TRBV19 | CASSIQGSQNTEAFF
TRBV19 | CASIPSLAGWASGELFF
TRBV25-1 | CASSELGHEQYF
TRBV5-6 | CASSQGSYEQYF
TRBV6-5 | CASSPGYLLDTQYF
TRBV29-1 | CSVAPRGTVRYEQYF
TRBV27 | CASSPYGEGAYEQYF
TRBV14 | CASRSYGDNEQFF
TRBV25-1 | CASRRTGTDTQYF
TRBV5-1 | CASSSSFGPGELFF
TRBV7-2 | CASSPEGLETDTQYF
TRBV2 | CASSEVAAGVTGGGEQFF
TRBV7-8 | CASSTRQSDTQYF
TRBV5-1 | CASSLDRAGGELFF
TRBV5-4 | CASSLVPREGYTF
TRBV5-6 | CASSNQGPPTMNTEAFF
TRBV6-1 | CASSPPDGNNSPLHF
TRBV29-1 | CSVATGGTSSEFF
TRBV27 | CASSYLATTDTQYF
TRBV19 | CASSPRSRVLSGNTIYF
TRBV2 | CASRERETSLEQYF
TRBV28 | CASSPRRQGAFTGELFF
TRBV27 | CASSFQRGRARTEAFF
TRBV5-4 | CASSLDAGAGANVLTF
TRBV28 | CASQEGAKRNTIYF
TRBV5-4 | CASSFRNEQFF
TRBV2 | CASSETRGRAGNEQFF
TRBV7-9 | CASSFPGLEYEQYF
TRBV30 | CAWSRRGGTDTQYF
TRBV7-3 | CASSRDSGSPTEQFF
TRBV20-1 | CSAGLYQPQHF